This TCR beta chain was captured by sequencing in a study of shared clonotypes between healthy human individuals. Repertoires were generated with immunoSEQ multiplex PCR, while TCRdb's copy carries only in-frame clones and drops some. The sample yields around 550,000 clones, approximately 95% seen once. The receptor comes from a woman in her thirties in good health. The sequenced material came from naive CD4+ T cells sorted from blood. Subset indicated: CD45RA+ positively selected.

CDR3 in amino acids: CASSLGTYAYNEQFF. CDR3 coding DNA: TGCGCCAGCAGCTTGGGGACCTACGCCTACAATGAGCAGTTCTTC. The genes are TRBV5-1 and TRBJ2-1; D uncertain. Trimming pared 0 bases from V and 2 bases from J, leaving 9 bases between. Germline values: CDR1 SGHRS, CDR2 YFSETQ. The CDR3 sequence is 15 residues long.